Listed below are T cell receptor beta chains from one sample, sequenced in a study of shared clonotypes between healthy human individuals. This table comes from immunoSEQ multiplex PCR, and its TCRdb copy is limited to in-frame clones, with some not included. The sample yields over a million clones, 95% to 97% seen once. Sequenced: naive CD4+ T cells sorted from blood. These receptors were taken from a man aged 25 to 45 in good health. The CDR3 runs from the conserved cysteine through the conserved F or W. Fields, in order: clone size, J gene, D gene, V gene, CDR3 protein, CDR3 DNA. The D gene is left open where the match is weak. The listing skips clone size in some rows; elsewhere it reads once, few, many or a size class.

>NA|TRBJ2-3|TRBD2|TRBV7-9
CASSAGTSGRPRTDTQYF
TGTGCCAGCAGCGCCGGGACTAGCGGGAGACCCCGCACAGATACGCAGTATTTT
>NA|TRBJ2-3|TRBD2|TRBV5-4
CASSPGTSVDTQYF
TGTGCCAGCAGCCCAGGGACTAGCGTCGATACGCAGTATTTT
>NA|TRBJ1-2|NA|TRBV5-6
CASSLIGRKDYGYTF
TGTGCCAGCAGCTTGATCGGACGTAAGGACTATGGCTACACCTTC
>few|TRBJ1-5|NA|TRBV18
CASSPSPGSNQPQHF
TGTGCCAGCTCACCAAGTCCAGGGAGCAATCAGCCCCAGCATTTT
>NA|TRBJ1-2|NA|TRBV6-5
CASSYTKINYGYTF
TGTGCCAGCAGTTATACCAAGATCAACTATGGCTACACCTTC
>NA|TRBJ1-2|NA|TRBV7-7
CALGLLPGYTF
TGTGCCCTGGGACTCCTCCCCGGCTACACCTTC
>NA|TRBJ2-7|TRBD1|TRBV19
CASKGQGSSYEQYF
TGTGCCAGTAAGGGACAGGGGAGCTCCTACGAGCAGTACTTC
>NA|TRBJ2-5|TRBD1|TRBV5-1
CASSPWTGQETQYF
TGCGCCAGCAGCCCGTGGACAGGGCAAGAGACCCAGTACTTC
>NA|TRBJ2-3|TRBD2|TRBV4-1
CASSQGLARSTDTQYF
TGCGCCAGCAGCCAAGGACTAGCGCGGAGCACAGATACGCAGTATTTT
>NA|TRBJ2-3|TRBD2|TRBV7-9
CASSPSGRAADTQYF
TGTGCCAGCAGCCCTAGCGGGAGGGCAGCAGATACGCAGTATTTT
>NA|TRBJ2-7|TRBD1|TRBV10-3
CAISTTGTGFYEQYF
TGTGCCATCAGTACTACCGGGACAGGGTTCTACGAGCAGTACTTC
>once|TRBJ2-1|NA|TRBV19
CASSRGPDRYNEQFF
TGTGCCAGTAGTAGGGGGCCAGACAGATACAATGAGCAGTTCTTC
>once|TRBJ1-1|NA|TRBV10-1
CASSDLSLGTEAFF
TGCGCCAGCAGTGATCTGTCGTTGGGCACTGAAGCTTTCTTT
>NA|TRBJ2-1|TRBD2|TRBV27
CASSEPRGLAVLSYNEQFF
TGTGCCAGCAGCGAACCGAGGGGACTAGCGGTTCTCTCCTACAATGAGCAGTTCTTC
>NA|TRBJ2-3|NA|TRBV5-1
CASSLEPGRGTDTQYF
TGCGCCAGCAGCTTGGAACCAGGGAGAGGAACAGATACGCAGTATTTT
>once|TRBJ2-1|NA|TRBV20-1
CSARRAGEQFF
TGCAGTGCTCGGAGGGCGGGTGAGCAGTTCTTC
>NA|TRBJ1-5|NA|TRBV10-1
CASSEPDAPGDQPQHF
TGCGCCAGCAGTGAGCCTGATGCCCCCGGGGATCAGCCCCAGCATTTT
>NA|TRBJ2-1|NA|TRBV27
CASCRSGMGRVLDNEQFF
TGTGCCAGCTGTCGTAGTGGGATGGGGCGGGTTCTTGACAATGAGCAGTTCTTC
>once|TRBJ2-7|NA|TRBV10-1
CASSESDKGEQYF
TGCGCCAGCAGTGAGTCGGATAAGGGCGAGCAGTACTTC
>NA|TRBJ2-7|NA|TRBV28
CASSLDGSYEQYF
TGTGCCAGCAGTTTAGACGGCTCCTACGAGCAGTACTTC
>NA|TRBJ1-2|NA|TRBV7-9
CASSLVETGGGYTF
TGTGCCAGCAGCTTAGTGGAGACCGGCGGGGGCTACACCTTC
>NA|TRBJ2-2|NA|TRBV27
CASSFRASNTGELFF
TGTGCCAGCAGTTTTAGAGCGTCGAACACCGGGGAGCTGTTTTTT
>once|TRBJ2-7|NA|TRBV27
CASSLWGDPSYEQYF
TGTGCCAGCAGTTTATGGGGGGACCCGTCCTACGAGCAGTACTTC
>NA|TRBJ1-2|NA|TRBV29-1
CSDVRDTIYGYTF
TGCAGCGACGTTCGGGACACCATTTATGGCTACACCTTC
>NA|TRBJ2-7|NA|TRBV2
CASSEYDRNSYEQYF
TGTGCCAGCAGTGAATACGACAGAAACTCCTACGAGCAGTACTTC
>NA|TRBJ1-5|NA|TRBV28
CASSLAGGNQPQHF
TGTGCCAGCAGTTTAGCAGGGGGCAATCAGCCCCAGCATTTT
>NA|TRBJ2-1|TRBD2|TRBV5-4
CASSWGLAGNEQFF
TGTGCCAGCAGCTGGGGCCTAGCGGGGAATGAGCAGTTCTTC
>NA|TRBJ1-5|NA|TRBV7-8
CASSLFPDIPNQPQHF
TGTGCCAGCAGCTTGTTCCCGGACATCCCCAATCAGCCCCAGCATTTT
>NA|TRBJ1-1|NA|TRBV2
CASSGSGRKWKNTEAFF
TGTGCCAGCAGTGGGTCCGGGAGAAAATGGAAAAACACTGAAGCTTTCTTT